These 21 T cell receptor beta chains came from one sample sequenced in a study of T cell repertoires in cytomegalovirus infection. TCRdb re-called the reads with MiXCR, one entry per CDR3 protein. Counted here are 45,000 to 55,000 distinct CDR3 sequences, about a fifth occurring once; the ten biggest clones make up about 48%. Their cognate antigens are unknown. The sample here was CD8+ T cells from cultured PBMCs, taken from culture after CMV antigen stimulation. The receptors were sampled from a human donor in good health (CMV status not recorded). Some clones in this sample may be carry-over from other donors' samples.

This clonotype was seen repeatedly, ten times or more. The J gene is TRBJ2-5, the V gene TRBV2; tentative D call: TRBD1 (6 bases). Germline CDR1 is SNHLY and CDR2 is FYNNEI. V dropped 5 bases and J dropped 5 bases, with 18 bases sitting between them. The CDR3 length is 15 residues. CDR3 amino acids: CASSSGAGVWETQYF. The CDR3, as DNA: TGTGCCAGCAGTTCCGGTGCAGGGGTGTGGGAGACCCAGTACTTC.

This clonotype showed up many times. The V call is TRBV7-8, the J call TRBJ2-7; no clear D. Germline V gene data show CDR1 as SGHVS and CDR2 as FQNEAQ. The V gene lost 0 bases and the J gene lost 4 bases, with 7 bases spanning the gap. CDR3 length equals 13 residues. The CDR3 DNA sequence: TGTGCCAGCAGCTTAGCGCGGTCTTACGAGCAGTACTTC. This sequence encodes CASSLARSYEQYF.

This clonotype was seen ten or more times. This chain joins TRBV12-3 or TRBV12-4 and TRBJ2-1; D is possibly TRBD2 (5 bases). The CDR3 spans 14 residues. Deletions cut 2 bases from V and 3 bases from J, with 8 bases between. The CDR3 is CASSLIANYNEQFF. CDR3 nucleotide sequence: TGTGCCAGCAGTTTAATAGCGAACTACAATGAGCAGTTCTTC.

This clonotype was counted at least ten times. V gene TRBV12-3 or TRBV12-4 combines with J gene TRBJ2-6; D gene uncertain. Trimming removed 1 base at V and 0 bases at J, with 1 base between. There are 14 residues in the CDR3. The CDR3 DNA is TGTGCCAGCAGTTTAGGCTCTGGGGCCAACGTCCTGACTTTC. It encodes CASSLGSGANVLTF.

This clonotype was recorded a few times. V usage is TRBV7-9 and J usage is TRBJ2-3; 12 positions agree with TRBD2. This CDR3 is 14 amino acids long. Trimming at V came to 6 bases and at J to 8 bases, leaving 6 bases not matched to a gene. Germline V gives CDR1 SEHNR, CDR2 FQNEAQ (reference sequence). The CDR3 spells CASSGTSGSGTQYF. The CDR3, as DNA: TGTGCCAGCAGTGGGACTAGCGGGTCGGGTACGCAGTATTTT.

This clonotype was observed a handful of times. This chain connects TRBV19 to TRBJ2-4; a possible D gene is TRBD1 (5 bases). In germline, CDR1 is LNHDA, CDR2 SQIVND (reference sequence). V was cut by 0 bases and J by 6 bases, with 15 bases left in between. The CDR3 contains 16 residues. In nucleotides, the CDR3 is TGTGCCAGTAGTATAGATGGGGCCTCTCGCGGAAACATTCAGTACTTC. It yields the protein CASSIDGASRGNIQYF.

V usage is TRBV27 and J usage is TRBJ2-5; the match to TRBD2 covers 9 bases. This CDR3 region has 16 residues. V was clipped by 3 bases and J by 0 bases; unmatched bases: 5. Per germline, CDR1 MNHEY and CDR2 SMNVEV (reference sequence). The CDR3 loop reads CASSFEASGDQETQYF. DNA of the CDR3: TGTGCCAGCAGTTTTGAAGCTAGCGGGGACCAAGAGACCCAGTACTTC.

CDR3 protein: CASSSDLFEGWTEAFF. CDR3 DNA sequence: TGTGCCAGCAGCTCCGATTTGTTTGAGGGGTGGACTGAAGCTTTCTTT. V gene TRBV5-8 combines with J gene TRBJ1-1, with D possibly TRBD1 on 5 matching bases. Trimming removed 3 bases from V and 5 bases from J, with 20 bases in between. Germline CDR1 and CDR2: SGHTS and YDEGEE. The CDR3 covers 16 residues.

V gene TRBV5-1 combines with J gene TRBJ2-7, with D possibly being TRBD1 (8 bases). Trimming took off 3 bases at V and 1 base at J, with 11 bases between the two ends. The length of the CDR3 is 14 residues. Germline-derived CDR1 and CDR2 are SGHRS and YFSETQ. CDR3 loop: CASSSQGGSYEQYF. The DNA for the CDR3 is TGCGCCAGCAGCTCACAGGGGGGGTCCTACGAGCAGTACTTC.

In this sample, this clonotype turned up many times. V usage is TRBV28 and J usage is TRBJ2-5; 7 nucleotides align to TRBD1. Losses at the gene ends were 7 bases for V and 8 bases for J; bases not matched to a gene: 7. Germline V lookup: CDR1 MDHEN, CDR2 SYDVKM. This CDR3 region has 12 residues. CDR3 in amino acids: CASTGQARTQYF. CDR3 nucleotides: TGTGCCAGCACTGGACAGGCGAGAACCCAGTACTTC.

J is TRBJ2-7 and V is TRBV20-1, with D perhaps matching TRBD2 (5 bases). Germline CDR1 reads DFQATT; CDR2 reads SNEGSKA (reference sequence). Trimming pared 1 base from V and 3 bases from J, leaving 13 bases between. This CDR3 is 14 amino acids long. For the CDR3, the DNA is TGCAGTGCTAGAGTGGCGGGCGAATACTACGAGCAGTACTTC. The encoded protein is CSARVAGEYYEQYF.

This clonotype was counted many times. The chain links TRBV7-9 to TRBJ2-7, with D possibly TRBD2 on 7 matching bases. Germline V gene sequence: CDR1 SEHNR, CDR2 FQNEAQ (reference sequence). The V gene lost 5 bases and the J gene lost 5 bases, with 16 bases spanning the gap. The CDR3 runs to 14 residues. The CDR3 region is CASSRGAGSNEQYF. DNA for the CDR3: TGTGCCAGCAGCCGGGGGGCAGGGAGTAACGAGCAGTACTTC.

V and J are TRBV11-2 and TRBJ2-3, with D possibly matching TRBD1 (6 bases). This CDR3 contains 14 residues. Trimming stripped 2 bases from V and 2 bases from J, with 8 bases between. Per germline, CDR1 SGHAT and CDR2 FQNNGV. The CDR3 DNA is TGTGCCAGCAGCTTAACAGGGCCCACAGATACGCAGTATTTT. This gives the protein CASSLTGPTDTQYF.

V usage is TRBV12-2 and J usage is TRBJ2-4; the D call in the table, TRBD1, was not verified against the DNA. TRBV12-2 is designated a pseudogene. The CDR3 is 16 residues long. The CDR3 DNA is TGTGCAAGTCGCTTAGCCCCCGGTACGACAAAAAACATTCAGTACTTC. Translated: CASRLAPGTTKNIQYF.

This clonotype was found many times. The chain couples TRBV11-2 to TRBJ2-7; the match to TRBD2 covers 12 bases. The CDR3 runs 15 residues. V lost 4 bases, J lost 4 bases, and 5 bases stayed unmatched. CDR1 is SGHAT and CDR2 is FQNNGV in the germline V gene. CDR3 in amino acids: CASSWTSGNDYEQYF. For the CDR3, the DNA is TGTGCCAGCAGCTGGACTAGCGGGAATGATTACGAGCAGTACTTC.

The CDR3 region is CASSEGTAPGYGYTF. CDR3 coding DNA: TGTGCCAGCAGTGAAGGAACAGCCCCTGGCTATGGCTACACCTTC. This chain joins TRBV6-4 and TRBJ1-2; no firm D call. The V gene's germline CDR1 is MRHNA and CDR2 SNTAGT. Trimming cost V 3 bases and J 4 bases, with 15 bases left between them. The CDR3 runs 15 residues.

This clonotype has a count of ten or more. V and J are TRBV5-8 and TRBJ2-7; D is possibly TRBD2 (5 bases). The CDR3 length is 15 residues. Trimming shortened V by 5 bases and J by 0 bases, and 15 bases separated the two germline ends. CDR1 and CDR2 (germline): SGHTS, YDEGEE. DNA for the CDR3: TGTGCCAGCAGTTTTGCAGCGGCAAGCTCCTACGAGCAGTACTTC. It translates to CASSFAAASSYEQYF.

This clonotype was found many times. J is TRBJ1-1 and V is TRBV5-1, with D perhaps TRBD1 (6 bases). There are 13 residues in the CDR3. Germline CDR1 and CDR2: SGHRS and YFSETQ. The V gene lost 5 bases and the J gene lost 1 base, with 9 bases spanning the gap. In nucleotides, the CDR3 is TGCGCCAGCAGGCAGGGGCCGAACACTGAAGCTTTCTTT. Translation gives CASRQGPNTEAFF. The whole variable domain, remainder taken from reference TRBV5-1 and TRBJ1-1, is KAGVTQTPRYLIKTRGQQVTLSCSPISGHRSVSWYQQTPGQGLQFLFEYFSETQRNKGNFPGRFSGRQFSNSRSEMNVSTLELGDSALYLCASRQGPNTEAFFGQGTRLTVV.

This clonotype came up many times. This sequence joins TRBV7-9 and TRBJ2-3; 9 bases are shared with TRBD1. V gave up 4 bases and J gave up 2 bases; unmatched junction bases: 4. The CDR3 is 15 amino acids. In germline, CDR1 is SEHNR, CDR2 FQNEAQ (reference sequence). The CDR3 DNA sequence: TGTGCCAGCAGCTACCGGGACAGGGACACAGATACGCAGTATTTT. Amino acid sequence: CASSYRDRDTDTQYF.

Note on this clonotype: This could be a read error, since a much larger clone is one nucleotide away. The CDR3 region is CVSSLRQGSYEQYF. The DNA for the CDR3 is TGTGTCAGCAGCTTGCGACAGGGCTCCTACGAGCAGTACTTC. This sequence joins TRBV11-3 and TRBJ2-7; 7 bases line up with TRBD1. CDR3 length equals 14 residues. The germline CDR1 and CDR2 sequences are SGHNT and YENEEA.

This clonotype has at least ten counts. The J gene is TRBJ2-2, the V gene TRBV4-1; D is possibly TRBD2 (5 bases). V was shortened by 0 bases and J by 2 bases, with 13 bases between the two germline ends. CDR3 length: 17 residues. The V gene's germline CDR1 is MGHRA and CDR2 YSYEKL. CDR3 protein: CASSQDLEGRNTGELFF. The CDR3 DNA reads as TGCGCCAGCAGCCAAGACCTCGAGGGTCGAAACACCGGGGAGCTGTTTTTT.